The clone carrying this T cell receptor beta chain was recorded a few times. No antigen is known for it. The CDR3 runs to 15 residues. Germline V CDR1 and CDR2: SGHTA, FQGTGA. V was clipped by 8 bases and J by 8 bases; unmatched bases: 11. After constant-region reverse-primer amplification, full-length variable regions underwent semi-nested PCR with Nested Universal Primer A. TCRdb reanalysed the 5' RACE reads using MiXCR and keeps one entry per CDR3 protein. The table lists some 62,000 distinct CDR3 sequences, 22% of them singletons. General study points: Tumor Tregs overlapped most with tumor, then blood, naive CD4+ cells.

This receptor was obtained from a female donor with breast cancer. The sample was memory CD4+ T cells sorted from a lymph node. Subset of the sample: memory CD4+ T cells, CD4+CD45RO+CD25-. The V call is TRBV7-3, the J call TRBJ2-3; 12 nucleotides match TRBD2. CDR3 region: CASREGLAGQGTQYF. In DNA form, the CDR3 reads TGTGCCAGCCGAGAGGGACTAGCGGGTCAGGGTACGCAGTATTTT.